These T cell receptor beta chains were read from a single sample in a study of radiotherapy plus CTLA-4 blockade in lung cancer. Profiled with immunoSEQ multiplex PCR; TCRdb holds only in-frame clones, not every one. This table has roughly 32,000 clones, 65% to 75% appearing once. Sequencing was performed on peripheral blood, taken from a patient treated with radiotherapy plus ipilimumab. These receptors originate from a human donor with non-small cell lung cancer who had stable disease on radiotherapy plus ipilimumab. CDR3s include the opening cysteine and the closing phenylalanine or tryptophan. D genes are given only for firm matches. Clone size is given for some rows only: seen once, a few or many times, or a class if the clone is expanded.

V	D	size	J	DNA	CDR3
TRBV21-1	.	.	TRBJ1-4	TGTGTCAGCGGAGAGGGGCACAGGGTAACGGATGAAAAACTGTTTTTT	CVSGEGHRVTDEKLFF
TRBV6-4	.	.	TRBJ2-2	TGTGCCAGCAGTGACTCTAGGGACACCGGGGAGCTGTTTTTT	CASSDSRDTGELFF
TRBV7-8	.	.	TRBJ2-2	TGTGCCAGCAGCGGGGGAACCGGCACCGGGGAGCTGTTTTTT	CASSGGTGTGELFF
TRBV27	.	.	TRBJ2-7	TGTGCCAGCAGTTCCGGGACGGCCGTCTACGAGCAGTACTTC	CASSSGTAVYEQYF
TRBV10-2	.	.	TRBJ2-6	TGCGCCAGCAGTGAGTCGAGGGCTAGCAGGAACTCTGGGGCCAACGTCCTGACTTTC	CASSESRASRNSGANVLTF
TRBV6-1	TRBD1	.	TRBJ1-3	TGTGCCAGCAGGCTCCTTACAGGGGGCAGGGACACCATATATTTT	CASRLLTGGRDTIYF
TRBV27	.	once	TRBJ1-2	TGTGCCAGCAGTTTAACAGGTCCAGGGGTAGATGGCTACACCTTC	CASSLTGPGVDGYTF
TRBV7-8	.	.	TRBJ1-1	TGTGCCAGCAGCGTCCATGACAGGAAGCGCACTGAAGCTTTCTTT	CASSVHDRKRTEAFF
TRBV4-2	TRBD1	medium-sized	TRBJ1-1	TGTGCCAGCAGCCAAGCTGTCGGGACAGGGGGCCACACTGAAGCTTTCTTT	CASSQAVGTGGHTEAFF
TRBV7-2	TRBD2	few	TRBJ2-3	TGTGCCAGCAGCTTAGTGGGGGGGTGGGGCACAGATACGCAGTATTTT	CASSLVGGWGTDTQYF
TRBV7-2	.	.	TRBJ1-1	TGTGCCAGCAGCTTATCAGGGAACACTGAAGCTTTCTTT	CASSLSGNTEAFF
TRBV6-5	.	few	TRBJ1-5	TGTGCCAGCAAGCTCGGGGGTAATCAGCCCCAGCATTTT	CASKLGGNQPQHF
TRBV19	TRBD2	.	TRBJ2-3	TGTGCCAGTAGTGCCACTAGCGGGAGGCCCATGGTCACAGATACGCAGTATTTT	CASSATSGRPMVTDTQYF
TRBV6-5	.	.	TRBJ2-1	TGTGCCAGCACCAACGGGCACAATGAGCAGTTCTTC	CASTNGHNEQFF
TRBV6-6	TRBD1	few	TRBJ2-7	TGTGCCAGCACCCACAGGGGGAGCTCCTACGAGCAGTACTTC	CASTHRGSSYEQYF
TRBV6-6	TRBD1	.	TRBJ2-1	TGTGCCAGCAGTAGTCCGGGACAGGGGTACAATGAGCAGTTCTTC	CASSSPGQGYNEQFF
TRBV4-1	.	.	TRBJ2-1	TGCGCCAGCAGGACCCGGGGGGCCGGGAATGAGCAGTTCTTC	CASRTRGAGNEQFF
TRBV7-9	TRBD2	.	TRBJ2-6	TGTGCCAGCAGCTCTCTAGCGGGAGGAGCTGGGGCCAACGTCCTGACTTTC	CASSSLAGGAGANVLTF
TRBV19	.	medium-sized	TRBJ2-2	TGTGCCAGTTGGGGGCAGGGACAAACCGGGGAGCTGTTTTTT	CASWGQGQTGELFF
TRBV15	.	medium-sized	TRBJ2-3	TGTGCCACCAGCAGGGAGGGGCGGAGCACAGATACGCAGTATTTT	CATSREGRSTDTQYF
TRBV2	TRBD1	.	TRBJ1-2	TGTGCCAGCACTGCGACAGGGCCCAGTGGCTACACCTTC	CASTATGPSGYTF
TRBV12-5	TRBD1	medium-sized	TRBJ1-4	TGTGCTAGTGGTCTTGGACAGGGCCGGGGAGAAAAACTGTTTTTT	CASGLGQGRGEKLFF
TRBV18	TRBD1	.	TRBJ2-6	TGTGCCAGCTCAAAAGACAGGGCCTACTCTGGGGCCAACGTCCTGACTTTC	CASSKDRAYSGANVLTF
TRBV4-2	TRBD2	.	TRBJ2-7	TGTGCCAGCAGCCAAGGGCCCGGCGGGAGGGCCTACGAGCAGTACTTC	CASSQGPGGRAYEQYF
TRBV29-1	.	.	TRBJ1-1	TGCAGCGTGGGGGGGACAAGAAACACTGAAGCTTTCTTT	CSVGGTRNTEAFF
TRBV28	TRBD1	.	TRBJ2-5	TGTGCCAGCAGTGGGCTGGGGACAGGGGAAGAGACCCAGTACTTC	CASSGLGTGEETQYF
TRBV29-1	.	.	TRBJ1-2	TGCAGCGTTGGGGCAGGTGCGGTGGGTGGCTACACCTTC	CSVGAGAVGGYTF
TRBV11-1	.	.	TRBJ1-2	TGTGCCAGCAGCTGGGACACCGGCTATGGCTACACCTTC	CASSWDTGYGYTF
TRBV15	TRBD2	.	TRBJ2-7	TGTGCCACCAGCAGAACCAGCGGGAGCGGGGAGGGCGAGCAGTACTTC	CATSRTSGSGEGEQYF
TRBV5-1	.	.	TRBJ2-5	TGCGCCACCCGCCAGTCCTACCAAGAGACCCAGTACTTC	CATRQSYQETQYF
TRBV28	.	.	TRBJ1-5	TGTGCCAGCAGCCTGGGGAGCCGCAATCAGCCCCAGCATTTT	CASSLGSRNQPQHF
TRBV19	.	.	TRBJ2-2	TGTGCCAGTAGTATTGGGGGTACCGGGGAGCTGTTTTTT	CASSIGGTGELFF
TRBV27	TRBD1	once	TRBJ2-3	TGTGCCAACTCAGGGGGACAGGGAGGGTATTTT	CANSGGQGGYF
TRBV9	.	.	TRBJ2-1	TGTGCCAGCAGCGTAGACGGGCAGGGATACAATGAGCAGTTCTTC	CASSVDGQGYNEQFF
TRBV19	TRBD1	.	TRBJ1-1	TGTGCCAGTAGTCTCCGGGACAGGAACAAGGGAGGATCGGGCACTGAAGCTTTCTTT	CASSLRDRNKGGSGTEAFF
TRBV18	.	.	TRBJ1-4	TGTGCCAGCTCTCGGACAGATAATGAAAAACTGTTTTTT	CASSRTDNEKLFF
TRBV27	.	.	TRBJ1-2	TGTGCCAGCAGTTTATGGGGCAGGGTAGGATATGGCTACACCTTC	CASSLWGRVGYGYTF
TRBV7-6	.	few	TRBJ1-5	TGTGCCAGCAGCTTAGATCATGGTCAGCCCCAGCATTTT	CASSLDHGQPQHF
TRBV30	TRBD2	.	TRBJ2-1	TGTGCCTCATCCTATAGCGGGAGGGCCGGACACAATGAGCAGTTCTTC	CASSYSGRAGHNEQFF
TRBV6-4	TRBD2	.	TRBJ2-3	TGTGCCAGCAGTGCCCAGGGACTAGCGGACACAGATACGCAGTATTTT	CASSAQGLADTDTQYF
TRBV11-3	TRBD1	.	TRBJ2-3	TGTGCCAGCAGTCCCGGGACAGGAGGCACAGATACGCAGTATTTT	CASSPGTGGTDTQYF
TRBV7-9	TRBD1	few	TRBJ1-1	TGTGCCAGCAGCCATGGCCAGCCGGGACAGCGGGTCATGAACACTGAAGCTTTCTTT	CASSHGQPGQRVMNTEAFF
TRBV18	.	medium-sized	TRBJ1-5	TGTGCCAGCTCACCAGGAATCAATCAGCCCCAGCATTTT	CASSPGINQPQHF
TRBV7-2	TRBD1	.	TRBJ1-3	TGTGCCAGCAGCCCACTGGACAGGCGGAGCTCTGGAAACACCATATATTTT	CASSPLDRRSSGNTIYF
TRBV5-1	TRBD2	few	TRBJ2-1	TGCGCCAGCAGCTTGGCTCGTCTAGCGGGAGGTGGTCAAGAGCAGTTCTTC	CASSLARLAGGGQEQFF